This entry concerns a single T cell receptor (beta chain). These data originate in a study of shared clonotypes between healthy human individuals. About the study: Each donor contributed plates that comprised three CD4 naive, three CD4 memory, two CD8 naive and one CD8 memory.

Trimming took off 0 bases at V and 3 bases at J, with 8 bases between the two ends. This CDR3 contains 14 residues. The germline gives CDR1 LGHNA, CDR2 YNFKEQ. CD4+ cells underwent separation, giving CD45RA+ naive and CD45RA-negative memory subsets. Generated by immunoSEQ multiplex PCR, the TCRdb table keeps only in-frame clones and is missing some. The sample consists of roughly 2 million clones, around 95% of them appearing once. Sequenced: naive CD4+ T cells sorted from blood. This sample's subset: CD45RA+ positively selected. This sequence was found in a man younger than 35 in good health. The V gene is TRBV4-2, the J gene TRBJ2-5; the D is unclear. The CDR3 here is CASSQDGGKETQYF. In DNA form, the CDR3 reads TGTGCCAGCAGCCAAGATGGCGGAAAAGAGACCCAGTACTTC.